The 32 T cell receptor beta chains below come from one sample, sequenced in a study of blood T cell repertoires in COVID-19. Measured with immunoSEQ multiplex PCR; TCRdb has only the in-frame clones, and not every one. The data contain 200,000 to 250,000 clones, 80% of them singletons. Sequencing used PBMCs or T cells enriched from blood (not recorded which). Source of these receptors: a man aged 30 to 39 with acute COVID-19.

The CDR3 DNA follows: TGTGCCAGCAGCCGGGGGGGCGATGGCTACACCTTC. Residues: CASSRGGDGYTF. This chain connects TRBV14 to TRBJ1-2, with D maybe TRBD1 (6 bases). Trimming shortened V by 4 bases and J by 6 bases, and 9 bases separated the two germline ends. Germline V lookup: CDR1 SGHDN, CDR2 FVKESK. The CDR3 loop spans 12 amino acids.

The chain recombines TRBV2 with TRBJ2-1; TRBD2 aligns across 7 bases. V was pared by 8 bases and J by 8 bases, with 6 bases of the junction left unmatched. Germline values: CDR1 SNHLY, CDR2 FYNNEI. The CDR3 has 12 residues. Here the CDR3 DNA reads TGTGCCAGCTCGGGGAGGGTCTATGAGCAGTTCTTC. Its protein is CASSGRVYEQFF.

Only a few counts were recorded for this clone. The chain joins TRBV11-2 to TRBJ1-3, with D uncertain. Trimming cost V 5 bases and J 2 bases, with 4 bases left between them. Germline CDR1 and CDR2: SGHAT and FQNNGV. The CDR3 totals 12 residues. Here the CDR3 reads CASSPTGNTIYF. In DNA, the CDR3 is TGTGCCAGCAGCCCAACTGGAAACACCATATATTTT.

The V and J genes are TRBV7-9 and TRBJ1-4, with 9 bases matching TRBD1. CDR1 is SEHNR, CDR2 FQNEAQ, per germline (reference sequence). With 5 bases clipped from V and 8 bases from J, the junction kept 9 bases outside the gene matches. The CDR3 is 15 amino acids. CDR3 amino acids: CASSRSGQGKEKLFF. The DNA of the CDR3 is TGTGCCAGCAGCCGATCCGGACAGGGGAAAGAAAAACTGTTTTTT.

About this clone itself: Other nucleotide sequences in the sample specify the same CDR3. V is TRBV11-2 and J is TRBJ2-7; tentative D call: TRBD1 (6 bases). V was shortened by 6 bases and J by 3 bases, with 9 bases between the two germline ends. This CDR3 spans 12 amino acids. Germline assignment: CDR1 SGHAT and CDR2 FQNNGV. The CDR3 DNA is TGTGCCAGCAGTCCGGACAGCTACGAGCAGTACTTC. Protein product: CASSPDSYEQYF.

The gene calls are TRBV18 and TRBJ1-1, with 7 positions matching TRBD1. Germline V gene sequence: CDR1 KGHSH, CDR2 LQKENI. V lost 3 bases and J lost 4; bases outside the gene matches: 5. The CDR3 is 14 amino acids. The CDR3 DNA reads TGTGCCAGCTCACCTGGGACAGTGGGCACTGAAGCTTTCTTT. Translated, it gives CASSPGTVGTEAFF.

The V and J genes are TRBV3-1 (or the pseudogene TRBV3-2) and TRBJ2-2, with D possibly TRBD2 on 5 matching bases. V gave up 4 bases and J gave up 1 base, with 10 bases separating them. This CDR3 comprises 15 residues. Germline values: CDR1 LGHDT, CDR2 YNNKEL (reference sequence). Written as DNA, the CDR3 is TGTGCCAGCAGCCTCCTGGACTGGAACACCGGGGAGCTGTTTTTT. Protein sequence: CASSLLDWNTGELFF.

The rearrangement uses TRBV5-1 and TRBJ2-1, with 13 bases fitting TRBD2. Per germline, CDR1 SGHRS and CDR2 YFSETQ. CDR3 size: 16 residues. Germline trimming cut 5 bases from V and 7 bases from J; bases unmatched to any gene: 9. CDR3 amino acids: CASSPTTSGGWNEQFF. In DNA form, the CDR3 reads TGCGCCAGCAGTCCGACGACTAGCGGGGGGTGGAATGAGCAGTTCTTC.

This clone was counted between two and nine times. V is TRBV9 and J is TRBJ2-5; 9 bases agree with TRBD1. Germline loops: CDR1 SGDLS, CDR2 YYNGEE. The CDR3 contains 16 residues. V shed 2 bases, J shed 5 bases, and the junction held 10 bases outside the gene matches. CDR3 amino acids: CASSVSPGQGGETQYF. CDR3 in DNA: TGTGCCAGCAGCGTTTCCCCGGGACAGGGAGGCGAGACCCAGTACTTC. The whole variable domain, remainder taken from reference TRBV9 and TRBJ2-5, is DSGVTQTPKHLITATGQRVTLRCSPRSGDLSVYWYQQSLDQGLQFLIQYYNGEERAKGNILERFSAQQFPDLHSELNLSSLELGDSALYFCASSVSPGQGGETQYFGPGTRLLVL.

J is TRBJ1-6 and V is TRBV5-1; 7 bases match TRBD1. The CDR3 spans 14 residues. J lost 8 bases, V lost 5 bases, and 7 bases had no gene match. Germline lookup yields CDR1 SGHRS and CDR2 YFSETQ. Here the CDR3 DNA reads TGCGCCAGCAGTTCCAGGGGGGTTGATTCACCCCTCCACTTT. It translates to CASSSRGVDSPLHF.

V gene TRBV5-1 combines with J gene TRBJ2-2, with 12 bases aligning to TRBD2. The CDR3 is made up of 17 amino acids. CDR1 SGHRS and CDR2 YFSETQ come from the germline V gene. J was trimmed by 2 bases and V by 3 bases; bases with no gene match: 5. The CDR3 protein is CASSSGTSGPNTGELFF. CDR3 DNA: TGCGCCAGCAGCTCGGGGACTAGCGGGCCAAACACCGGGGAGCTGTTTTTT. Together with reference TRBV5-1 and TRBJ2-2, the CDR3 gives the full variable domain: KAGVTQTPRYLIKTRGQQVTLSCSPISGHRSVSWYQQTPGQGLQFLFEYFSETQRNKGNFPGRFSGRQFSNSRSEMNVSTLELGDSALYLCASSSGTSGPNTGELFFGEGSRLTVL.

The chain joins TRBV3-1 (or the pseudogene TRBV3-2) to TRBJ1-2, with TRBD1 identical over 9 bases. The CDR3 length is 17 residues. V was clipped by 1 base and J by 0 bases; unmatched bases: 6. Germline CDR1 is LGHDT and CDR2 is YNNKEL (reference sequence). The CDR3: CASSQASGTGSNYGYTF. The CDR3 nucleotides read TGTGCCAGCAGCCAAGCCTCGGGGACAGGGTCTAACTATGGCTACACCTTC.

CDR3 sequence: CASSNRGTDTQYF. Here the CDR3 DNA reads TGCGCCAGCAGCAACAGGGGAACCGATACGCAGTATTTT. This chain uses TRBV10-1 with TRBJ2-3, with 7 positions matching TRBD1. The CDR3 runs to 13 residues. The germline gives CDR1 WNHNN, CDR2 SYGVQD (reference sequence). Trimming cost V 6 bases and J 6 bases; bases outside gene matches: 6.

The V gene is TRBV9, the J gene TRBJ1-6, with D maybe TRBD1 (6 bases). There are 16 residues in the CDR3. Germline V gene lookup returns CDR1 SGDLS and CDR2 YYNGEE. Trimming stripped 5 bases from V and 2 bases from J, with 14 bases between. The CDR3 reads CASSPGTQTYNSPLHF. The CDR3 region has the DNA TGTGCCAGCAGTCCGGGGACACAGACCTATAATTCACCCCTCCACTTT.

V usage is TRBV21-1 and J usage is TRBJ2-3; TRBD1, the table's D call, was not compared with the DNA. TRBV21-1 is annotated as a pseudogene. CDR3 length: 15 residues. In DNA, the CDR3 is TGTGCCAGCAGCAAAAGATTAACAGGCACAGATACGCAGTATTTT. Its protein is CASSKRLTGTDTQYF.

The rearrangement links TRBV5-5 to TRBJ1-1; unclear D gene. The V gene's germline CDR1 is SGHKS and CDR2 YYEKEE (reference sequence). Trimming pared 2 bases from V and 2 bases from J, leaving 7 bases between. This CDR3 spans 13 amino acids. The CDR3 protein is CASSLQFNTEAFF. The CDR3 DNA reads as TGTGCCAGCAGCTTACAGTTTAACACTGAAGCTTTCTTT.

This clone showed up just a few times. The V call is TRBV5-1, the J call TRBJ2-3; possible D gene TRBD2, 6 bases. Trimming took 7 bases from V and 3 from J, leaving 15 bases between them. CDR1 is SGHRS and CDR2 is YFSETQ in the germline V gene. The CDR3 contains 14 residues. CDR3 in amino acids: CASGRTMGTDTQYF. The CDR3 DNA reads TGCGCCAGCGGGAGGACCATGGGGACAGATACGCAGTATTTT. Supplemented by reference TRBV5-1 and TRBJ2-3, the full variable domain reads KAGVTQTPRYLIKTRGQQVTLSCSPISGHRSVSWYQQTPGQGLQFLFEYFSETQRNKGNFPGRFSGRQFSNSRSEMNVSTLELGDSALYLCASGRTMGTDTQYFGPGTRLTVL.

The gene calls are TRBV4-1 and TRBJ1-2, with D maybe TRBD1 (6 bases). From germline, CDR1 is MGHRA and CDR2 YSYEKL. This CDR3 region has 16 residues. V was clipped by 1 base and J by 1 base, with 13 bases between them. CDR3 protein: CASSQASGGRNYGYTF. CDR3 coding DNA: TGCGCCAGCAGCCAAGCTAGCGGGGGGCGTAACTATGGCTACACCTTC.

V usage is TRBV19 and J usage is TRBJ2-5; perhaps TRBD1 as D (5 bases). The V end lost 2 bases, the J end lost 5 bases, and 12 bases lay between the germline ends. The V gene's germline CDR1 is LNHDA and CDR2 SQIVND (reference sequence). The CDR3 is 14 residues long. The CDR3 sequence is CASSISGFSETQYF. DNA of the CDR3: TGTGCCAGTAGTATATCAGGGTTCAGCGAGACCCAGTACTTC.

This sequence joins TRBV19 and TRBJ2-6; TRBD1 aligns across 9 bases. Trimming at V came to 7 bases and at J to 0 bases, leaving 7 bases not matched to a gene. From germline, CDR1 is LNHDA and CDR2 SQIVND (reference sequence). This CDR3 comprises 17 residues. The CDR3: CASIPTGGGSGANVLTF. The CDR3, as DNA: TGTGCCAGTATCCCGACAGGGGGTGGCTCTGGGGCCAACGTCCTGACTTTC.

The rearrangement links TRBV11-3 to TRBJ2-2; 9 bases fit TRBD1. Germline loops: CDR1 SGHNT, CDR2 YENEEA. The V and J ends lost 1 base and 1 base, in that order; junction bases with no gene match: 4. The CDR3 contains 17 residues. The CDR3 DNA is TGTGCCAGCAGCTTAGGACGGGACAGGGAGAACACCGGGGAGCTGTTTTTT. Protein sequence: CASSLGRDRENTGELFF.

This sequence joins TRBV5-6 and TRBJ1-4; D gene ambiguous. The V and J ends lost 4 bases and 8 bases respectively, with 21 bases between them. The germline V gene encodes CDR1 SGHDT and CDR2 YYEEEE. The CDR3 loop spans 16 amino acids. This chain's CDR3 is CASSAHRDPIWEKLFF. In nucleotides, the CDR3 is TGTGCCAGCAGCGCCCACAGAGACCCTATTTGGGAAAAACTGTTTTTT.

The chain links TRBV27 to TRBJ1-4, with TRBD1 as a possible D gene (6 bases). Trimming left V 4 bases short and J 8 bases short, with 11 bases between. The CDR3 contains 13 residues. CDR1 is MNHEY and CDR2 is SMNVEV in the germline V gene (reference sequence). The CDR3 bases are TGTGCCAGCAGTTCTGGGGGCGCGGAAAAACTGTTTTTT. It encodes CASSSGGAEKLFF. Full variable domain (remainder filled in from reference TRBV27 and TRBJ1-4): EAQVTQNPRYLITVTGKKLTVTCSQNMNHEYMSWYRQDPGLGLRQIYYSMNVEVTDKGDVPEGYKVSRKEKRNFPLILESPSPNQTSLYFCASSSGGAEKLFFGSGTQLSVL.

The V gene is TRBV7-9, the J gene TRBJ1-6; no clear D gene. This CDR3 spans 12 amino acids. Germline CDR1 reads SEHNR; CDR2 reads FQNEAQ (reference sequence). The ends were cut back, 1 base at V and 9 bases at J, with 4 bases in the middle. As DNA, the CDR3 is TGTGCCAGCAGCTTAGTCGGTTCACCCCTCCACTTT. Amino acid sequence: CASSLVGSPLHF.

About this clone: In the same sample, other DNA sequences code for this CDR3. V usage is TRBV5-4 and J usage is TRBJ1-1, with 9 positions matching TRBD1. Germline V gives CDR1 SGHNT, CDR2 YYREEE (reference sequence). Trimming at V came to 3 bases and at J to 5 bases, leaving 5 bases not matched to a gene. This CDR3 has 14 amino acids. In nucleotides, the CDR3 is TGTGCCAGCAGCTCCGGACAGGGGAGGACTGAAGCTTTCTTT. Translation: CASSSGQGRTEAFF.

The table lists this clone with a few counts. The gene calls are TRBV3-1 (or the pseudogene TRBV3-2) and TRBJ2-3; D gene uncertain. The CDR3 has 11 amino acids. Deletions cut 4 bases from V and 4 bases from J, with 3 bases between. Germline V lookup: CDR1 LGHDT, CDR2 YNNKEL (reference sequence). CDR3: CASSRADTQYF. CDR3 sequence (DNA): TGTGCCAGCAGCCGAGCAGATACGCAGTATTTT.

The chain is built from TRBV5-1 and TRBJ2-5; 7 nucleotides agree with TRBD1. CDR1 and CDR2 from the germline V gene are SGHRS and YFSETQ. With V trimmed by 4 bases and J by 2 bases, 2 bases remained unmatched. This CDR3 has 13 residues. Written as DNA, the CDR3 is TGCGCCAGCAGCCCCAGGGGGCAAGAGACCCAGTACTTC. Its protein is CASSPRGQETQYF.

V usage is TRBV19 and J usage is TRBJ2-5, with D perhaps matching TRBD1 (5 bases). Germline loops: CDR1 LNHDA, CDR2 SQIVND (reference sequence). V was trimmed by 3 bases and J by 5 bases, leaving 16 bases between them. The length of the CDR3 is 15 residues. The CDR3 region is CASSMTALLGETQYF. Here the CDR3 DNA reads TGTGCCAGTAGTATGACAGCACTTCTCGGCGAGACCCAGTACTTC.

V and J are TRBV28 and TRBJ2-5, with D tentatively TRBD2 (5 bases). This CDR3 comprises 13 residues. Germline V lookup: CDR1 MDHEN, CDR2 SYDVKM. Trimming stripped 4 bases from V and 5 bases from J, with 11 bases between. The CDR3 DNA reads TGTGCCAGCAGTTCGGGAAGAAAGGAGACCCAGTACTTC. Its protein is CASSSGRKETQYF.

This clone was detected a few times. The J gene is TRBJ2-1, the V gene TRBV2; 13 positions match TRBD2. The CDR3 sequence is 17 residues long. V dropped 8 bases and J dropped 9; count of bases not matched to a gene: 16. Germline assignment: CDR1 SNHLY and CDR2 FYNNEI. CDR3 DNA: TGTGCCAGCTCACTATTACCCCCGGGACTAGCGGGGATTGAGCAGTTCTTC. Amino acids: CASSLLPPGLAGIEQFF.

This chain joins TRBV7-2 and TRBJ2-2, with TRBD2 matching over 10 bases. Per germline, CDR1 SGHTA and CDR2 FQGNSA. The CDR3 length is 16 residues. With 4 bases clipped from V and 7 bases from J, the junction kept 9 bases outside the gene matches. The CDR3 DNA reads as TGTGCCAGCAGCTCCTTCAGCGGGGGGGCCCACGGGGAGCTGTTTTTT. This sequence encodes CASSSFSGGAHGELFF.

The chain carries TRBV5-5 and TRBJ1-5, with 8 bases that match TRBD1. Germline CDR1 reads SGHKS; CDR2 reads YYEKEE (reference sequence). The V segment lost 0 bases and the J segment 0 bases; nucleotides outside the gene matches: 2. This CDR3 has 16 amino acids. The CDR3 loop reads CASSLAGGHSNQPQHF. In nucleotides, the CDR3 is TGTGCCAGCAGCTTGGCAGGGGGCCATAGCAATCAGCCCCAGCATTTT.